The entry below gives a single T cell receptor beta chain sequence along with its context. Its antigen is undetermined. These data come from a study of CD8 T cells in Susac syndrome. Regarding the study as a whole: The study admitted that it had a relatively small number of individuals in its TCR sequencing and HLA analysis.

Sequencing targeted TCR beta in T cells from blood (CD8+ and CD4+). An amount of RNA that ranged from roughly 0.5 to 1 ug was reverse transcribed with random hexamers. One entry per CDR3 protein, called by TCRdb with MiXCR from the immunoSEQ multiplex PCR reads. The sample gives approximately 150,000 distinct CDR3 sequences, 85% to 95% of which show up once; approximately 0.12% is in the top ten. The CDR3 spans 15 residues. The V segment lost 1 base and the J segment 5 bases; nucleotides outside the gene matches: 4. The chain couples TRBV12-3 or TRBV12-4 to TRBJ2-5, with 10 positions matching TRBD2. Sequenced sample: CD4+ T cells from PBMCs. This TCR came from a human donor with multiple sclerosis. The CDR3 bases are TGTGCCAGCAGTTTAGAAGGAGCGGGGGGGGAGACCCAGTACTTC. This encodes CASSLEGAGGETQYF.